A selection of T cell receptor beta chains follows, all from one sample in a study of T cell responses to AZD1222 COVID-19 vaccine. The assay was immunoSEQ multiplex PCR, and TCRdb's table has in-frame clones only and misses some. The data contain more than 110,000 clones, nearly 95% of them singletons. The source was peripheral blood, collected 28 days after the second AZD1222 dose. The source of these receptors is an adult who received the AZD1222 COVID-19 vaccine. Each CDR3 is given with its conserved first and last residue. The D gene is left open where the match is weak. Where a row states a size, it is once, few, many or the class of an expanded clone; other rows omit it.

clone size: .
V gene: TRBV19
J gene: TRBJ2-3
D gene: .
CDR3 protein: CASSRDRSWTDTQYF
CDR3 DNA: TGTGCCAGCTCCCGGGACCGGAGTTGGACAGATACGCAGTATTTT

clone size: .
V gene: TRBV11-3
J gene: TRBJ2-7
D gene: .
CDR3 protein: CASSFFGTHEQYF
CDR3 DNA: TGTGCCAGCAGCTTCTTCGGGACCCACGAGCAGTACTTC

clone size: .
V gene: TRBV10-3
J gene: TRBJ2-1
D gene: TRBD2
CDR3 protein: CAISGTSGSRNEQFF
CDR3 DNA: TGTGCCATCAGCGGGACTAGCGGGAGTAGGAATGAGCAGTTCTTC

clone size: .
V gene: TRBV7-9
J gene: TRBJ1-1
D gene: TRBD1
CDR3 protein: CASSPPTGSGTEAFF
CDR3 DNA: TGTGCCAGCAGCCCTCCGACAGGGAGTGGGACTGAAGCTTTCTTT

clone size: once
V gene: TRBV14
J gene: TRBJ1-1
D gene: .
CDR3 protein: CASSQEGNTEAFF
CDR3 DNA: TGTGCCAGCAGCCAAGAGGGGAACACTGAAGCTTTCTTT

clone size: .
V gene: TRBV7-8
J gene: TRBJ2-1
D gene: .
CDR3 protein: CASSLGGSGEQFF
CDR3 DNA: TGTGCCAGCAGCTTAGGCGGTTCAGGTGAGCAGTTCTTC

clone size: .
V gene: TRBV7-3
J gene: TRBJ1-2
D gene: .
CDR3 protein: CASSLGGPNYGYTF
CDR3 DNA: TGTGCCAGCAGCTTAGGGGGTCCGAACTATGGCTACACCTTC

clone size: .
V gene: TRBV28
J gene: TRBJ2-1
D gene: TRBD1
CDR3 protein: CASERQGALSDEQFF
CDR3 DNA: TGTGCCAGCGAACGACAGGGGGCGTTGTCCGATGAGCAGTTCTTC

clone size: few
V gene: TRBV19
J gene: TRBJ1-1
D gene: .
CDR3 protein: CASTRGGTEAFF
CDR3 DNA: TGTGCCAGTACCAGAGGGGGGACTGAAGCTTTCTTT

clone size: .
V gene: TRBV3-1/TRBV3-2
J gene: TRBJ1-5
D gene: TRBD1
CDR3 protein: CASSQGPGQGASNQPQHF
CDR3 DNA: TGTGCCAGCAGCCAAGGGCCGGGACAGGGGGCTAGCAATCAGCCCCAGCATTTT

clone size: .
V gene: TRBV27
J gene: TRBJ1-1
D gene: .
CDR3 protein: CASSDRLTEAFF
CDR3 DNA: TGTGCCAGCAGTGATCGACTCACTGAAGCTTTCTTT

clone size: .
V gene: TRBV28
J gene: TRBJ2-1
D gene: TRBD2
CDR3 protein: CAVSVAGGPGEQFF
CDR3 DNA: TGTGCCGTCTCAGTCGCGGGAGGGCCGGGTGAGCAGTTCTTC

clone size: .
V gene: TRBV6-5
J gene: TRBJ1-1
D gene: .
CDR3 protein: CASSYWGTEAFF
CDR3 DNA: TGTGCCAGCAGTTACTGGGGCACTGAAGCTTTCTTT

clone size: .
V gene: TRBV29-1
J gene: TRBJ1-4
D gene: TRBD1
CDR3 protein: CSVKVQGGEKLFF
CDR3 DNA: TGCAGCGTTAAGGTCCAGGGGGGTGAAAAACTGTTTTTT

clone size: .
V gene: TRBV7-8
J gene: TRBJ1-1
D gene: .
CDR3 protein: CASQQSPGGKNTEAFF
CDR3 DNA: TGTGCCAGCCAGCAATCCCCGGGGGGGAAGAACACTGAAGCTTTCTTT

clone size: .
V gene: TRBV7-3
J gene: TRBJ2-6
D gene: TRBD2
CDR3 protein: CASQRDGHGVLTF
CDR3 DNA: TGTGCCAGCCAGCGGGACGGTCATGGCGTCCTGACTTTC

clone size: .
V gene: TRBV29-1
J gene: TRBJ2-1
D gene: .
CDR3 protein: CSVVALSAGSSYNEQFF
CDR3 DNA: TGCAGCGTCGTAGCTCTTTCGGCGGGAAGTTCCTACAATGAGCAGTTCTTC

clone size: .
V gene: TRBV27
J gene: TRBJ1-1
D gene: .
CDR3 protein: CASSLGIASEAFF
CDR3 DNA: TGTGCCAGCAGTTTAGGTATAGCCTCTGAAGCTTTCTTT

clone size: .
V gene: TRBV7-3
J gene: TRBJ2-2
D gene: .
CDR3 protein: CASSPPGTGELFF
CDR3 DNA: TGTGCCAGCAGCCCCCCTGGCACCGGGGAGCTGTTTTTT

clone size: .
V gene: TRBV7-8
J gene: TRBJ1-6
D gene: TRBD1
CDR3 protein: CASSRGTGEGSPLHF
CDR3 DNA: TGTGCCAGCAGCCGCGGGACAGGGGAGGGTTCACCCCTCCACTTT

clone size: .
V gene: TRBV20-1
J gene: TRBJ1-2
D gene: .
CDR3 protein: CSAEQGHGYTF
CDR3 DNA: TGCAGTGCCGAACAGGGCCACGGCTACACCTTC

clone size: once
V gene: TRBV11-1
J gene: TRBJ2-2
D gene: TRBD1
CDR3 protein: CASSPRQGLTGELFF
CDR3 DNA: TGTGCCAGCAGCCCACGACAGGGGCTGACCGGGGAGCTGTTTTTT

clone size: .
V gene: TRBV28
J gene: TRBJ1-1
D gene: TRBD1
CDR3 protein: CASRTTGVTEAFF
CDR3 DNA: TGTGCCAGCAGAACGACAGGGGTCACTGAAGCTTTCTTT

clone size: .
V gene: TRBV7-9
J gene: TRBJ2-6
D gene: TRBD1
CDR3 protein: CASSLTGAGANVLTF
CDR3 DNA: TGTGCCAGCAGCTTAACAGGGGCCGGGGCCAACGTCCTGACTTTC

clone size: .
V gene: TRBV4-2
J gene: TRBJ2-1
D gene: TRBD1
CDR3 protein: CASSQTGGSYNEQFF
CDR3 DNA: TGTGCCAGCAGCCAGACAGGGGGCTCCTACAATGAGCAGTTCTTC

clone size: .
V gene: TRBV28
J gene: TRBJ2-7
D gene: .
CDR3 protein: CASSKIQVYEQYF
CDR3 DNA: TGTGCCAGCAGTAAAATACAGGTTTACGAGCAGTACTTC

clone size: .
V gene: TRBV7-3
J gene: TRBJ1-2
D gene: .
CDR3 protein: CASSSQGSGYTF
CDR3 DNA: TGTGCCAGCAGCTCACAGGGTAGCGGCTACACCTTC

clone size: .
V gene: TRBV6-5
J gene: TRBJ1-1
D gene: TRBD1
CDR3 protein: CASSYNRGRLNTEAFF
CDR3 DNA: TGTGCCAGCAGTTACAACAGGGGAAGGTTGAACACTGAAGCTTTCTTT

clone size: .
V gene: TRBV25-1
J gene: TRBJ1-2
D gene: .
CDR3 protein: CASSADYGYTF
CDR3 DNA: TGTGCCAGCAGTGCTGACTATGGCTACACCTTC

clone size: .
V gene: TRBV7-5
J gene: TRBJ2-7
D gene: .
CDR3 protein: CARSATTSGITYEQYF
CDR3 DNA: TGTGCCAGAAGCGCCACCACTAGCGGGATAACCTACGAGCAGTACTTC

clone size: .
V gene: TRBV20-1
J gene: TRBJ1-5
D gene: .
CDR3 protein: CSASPGSEPQHF
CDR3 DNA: TGCAGTGCTAGTCCTGGGTCAGAGCCCCAGCATTTT

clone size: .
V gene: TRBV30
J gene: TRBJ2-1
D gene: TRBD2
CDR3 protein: CAWTTGGATYNEQFF
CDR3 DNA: TGTGCCTGGACCACGGGGGGGGCCACCTACAATGAGCAGTTCTTC

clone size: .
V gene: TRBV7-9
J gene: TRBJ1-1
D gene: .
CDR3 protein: CASSQARGVNTEAFF
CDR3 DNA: TGTGCCAGCAGCCAGGCCCGGGGGGTGAACACTGAAGCTTTCTTT

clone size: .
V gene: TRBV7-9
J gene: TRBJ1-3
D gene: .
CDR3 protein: CASSLASSYGNTIYF
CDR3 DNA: TGTGCCAGCAGCTTAGCCTCGTCTTACGGAAACACCATATATTTT

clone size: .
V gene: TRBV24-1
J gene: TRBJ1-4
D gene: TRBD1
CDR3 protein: CATSSGGNEKLFF
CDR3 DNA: TGTGCCACCAGTTCAGGGGGTAATGAAAAACTGTTTTTT

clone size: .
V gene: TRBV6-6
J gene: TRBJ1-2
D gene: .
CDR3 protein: CASTQTSNYGYTF
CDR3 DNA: TGTGCCAGCACCCAGACTTCTAACTATGGCTACACCTTC

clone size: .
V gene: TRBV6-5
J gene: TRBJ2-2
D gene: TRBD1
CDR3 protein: CASSIRTGLTGELFF
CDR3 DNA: TGTGCCAGCAGTATCCGGACAGGGTTGACCGGGGAGCTGTTTTTT

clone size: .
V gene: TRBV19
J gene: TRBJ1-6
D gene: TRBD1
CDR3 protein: CASTQGDRGHNSPLHF
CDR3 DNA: TGTGCCAGTACCCAAGGTGACAGGGGGCATAATTCACCCCTCCACTTT

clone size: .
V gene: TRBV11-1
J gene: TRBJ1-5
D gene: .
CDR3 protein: CASSSRGNQPQHF
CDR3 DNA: TGTGCCAGCAGCTCCAGGGGTAATCAGCCCCAGCATTTT

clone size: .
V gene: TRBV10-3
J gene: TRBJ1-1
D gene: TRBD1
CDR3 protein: CAITRTGTGAEAFF
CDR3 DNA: TGTGCCATCACAAGGACAGGGACGGGTGCGGAAGCTTTCTTT

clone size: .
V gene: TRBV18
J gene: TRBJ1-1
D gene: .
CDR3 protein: CASSSGRATEAFF
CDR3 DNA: TGTGCCAGCTCATCGGGCCGAGCCACTGAAGCTTTCTTT

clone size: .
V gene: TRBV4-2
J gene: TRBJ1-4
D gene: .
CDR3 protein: CASSADLRDEKLFF
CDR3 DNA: TGTGCCAGCAGCGCGGACCTCCGGGATGAAAAACTGTTTTTT

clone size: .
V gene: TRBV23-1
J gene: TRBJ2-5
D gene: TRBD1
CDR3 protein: CASSQRTGEGQQTQYF
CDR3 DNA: TGCGCCAGCAGTCAAAGGACAGGCGAGGGGCAACAGACCCAGTACTTC

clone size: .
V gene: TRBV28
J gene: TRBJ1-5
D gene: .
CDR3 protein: CASLRGGMGQPQHF
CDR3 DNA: TGTGCCAGCCTCAGAGGAGGGATGGGGCAGCCCCAGCATTTT

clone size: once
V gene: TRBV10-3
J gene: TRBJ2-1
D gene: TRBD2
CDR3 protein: CASSLGEGPYEQFF
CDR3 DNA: TGTGCCTCCTCGTTGGGGGAGGGACCCTATGAGCAGTTCTTC

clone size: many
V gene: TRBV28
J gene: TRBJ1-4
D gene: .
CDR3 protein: CASSPLPVATNEKLFF
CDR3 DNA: TGTGCCAGCAGTCCACTCCCAGTTGCAACTAATGAAAAACTGTTTTTT

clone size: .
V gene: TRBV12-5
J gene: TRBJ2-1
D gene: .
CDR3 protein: CASGLVSDEQFF
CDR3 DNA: TGTGCTAGTGGTTTGGTAAGCGATGAGCAGTTCTTC

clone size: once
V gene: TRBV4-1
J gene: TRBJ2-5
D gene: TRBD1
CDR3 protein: CASSQDEGTGGETQYF
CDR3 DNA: TGCGCCAGCAGCCAAGATGAGGGGACAGGGGGGGAGACCCAGTACTTC

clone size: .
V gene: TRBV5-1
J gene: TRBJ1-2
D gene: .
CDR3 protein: CASSPGQTSYGYTF
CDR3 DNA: TGCGCCAGCAGCCCCGGACAGACATCCTATGGCTACACCTTC

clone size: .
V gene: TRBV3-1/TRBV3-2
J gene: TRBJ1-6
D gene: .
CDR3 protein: CASSQGRGSYNSPLHF
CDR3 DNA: TGTGCCAGCAGCCAGGGAAGGGGGTCCTATAATTCACCCCTCCACTTT

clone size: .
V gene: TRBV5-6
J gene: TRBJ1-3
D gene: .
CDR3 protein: CASSQTNDGNTIYF
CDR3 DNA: TGTGCCAGCAGCCAAACCAATGACGGAAACACCATATATTTT

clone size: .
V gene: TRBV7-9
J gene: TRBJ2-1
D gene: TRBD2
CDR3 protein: CAITSVGGRSGNEQFF
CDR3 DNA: TGTGCCATTACGTCTGTGGGCGGGAGGTCGGGAAATGAGCAGTTCTTC

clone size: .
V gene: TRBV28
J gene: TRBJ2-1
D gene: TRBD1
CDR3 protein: CASSFLRTGTYNEQFF
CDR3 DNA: TGTGCCAGCAGTTTCCTTCGGACAGGAACTTACAATGAGCAGTTCTTC